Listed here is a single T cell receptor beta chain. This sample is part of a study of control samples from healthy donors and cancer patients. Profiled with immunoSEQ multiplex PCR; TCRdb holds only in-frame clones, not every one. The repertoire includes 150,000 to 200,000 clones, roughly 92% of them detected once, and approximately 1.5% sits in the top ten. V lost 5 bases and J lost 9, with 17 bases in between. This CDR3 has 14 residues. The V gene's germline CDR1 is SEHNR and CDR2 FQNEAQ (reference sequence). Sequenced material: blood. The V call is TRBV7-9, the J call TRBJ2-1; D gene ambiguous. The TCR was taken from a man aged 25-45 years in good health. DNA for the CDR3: TGTGCCAGCAGCCAGTCAGGTAACCATGGTGAGCAGTTCTTC. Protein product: CASSQSGNHGEQFF.